One and the same sample provided the 23 T cell receptor beta chains below, sequenced in a study of cytomegalovirus exposure and HLA in healthy donors. The PCR used 60 Vbeta and 13 Jbeta primers. The assay was immunoSEQ multiplex PCR, and TCRdb's table has in-frame clones only and misses some. In the table there are around 130,000 clones, around 80% of which are singletons. Material for sequencing was PBMCs. The receptors were sampled from a man aged 25-40 years in good health and CMV-seronegative.

J is TRBJ2-3 and V is TRBV29-1, with 8 bases lining up with TRBD1. Germline V gene data show CDR1 as SQVTM and CDR2 as ANQGSEA. The CDR3 is 12 amino acids. The J segment lost 1 base and the V segment lost 8 bases, leaving 2 bases of the junction unmatched. The CDR3 loop reads CSTTGGTDTQYF. DNA of the CDR3: TGCAGCACGACAGGGGGCACAGATACGCAGTATTTT.

CDR3 DNA sequence: TGTGCCAGTAGTACATATGGCCTGAATCAGCCCCAGCATTTT. Protein: CASSTYGLNQPQHF. V and J are TRBV19 and TRBJ1-5, with D unresolved. CDR1 LNHDA and CDR2 SQIVND come from the germline V gene (reference sequence). Trimming cost V 4 bases and J 4 bases, with 11 bases left between them. This CDR3 spans 14 amino acids.

This sequence joins TRBV28 and TRBJ1-2, with D perhaps TRBD1 (5 bases). Germline V gives CDR1 MDHEN, CDR2 SYDVKM. V dropped 6 bases and J dropped 4 bases, with 18 bases sitting between them. The CDR3 has 15 residues. The CDR3, as DNA: TGTGCCAGCAGGCCTACGTCGGGGGGGATCTATGGCTACACCTTC. Translating gives CASRPTSGGIYGYTF.

The V and J genes are TRBV5-1 and TRBJ1-3; tentative D call: TRBD1 (5 bases). Germline V gene lookup returns CDR1 SGHRS and CDR2 YFSETQ. V was trimmed by 0 bases and J by 1 base, leaving 8 bases between them. The CDR3 has 15 residues. The CDR3 loop reads CASSLVGESGNTIYF. The CDR3 DNA sequence: TGCGCCAGCAGCTTGGTAGGGGAATCTGGAAACACCATATATTTT.

The chain links TRBV4-1 to TRBJ1-4; D is ambiguous. V was shortened by 0 bases and J by 7 bases, with 9 bases between the two germline ends. The CDR3 contains 14 residues. CDR1 is MGHRA, CDR2 YSYEKL, per germline. The CDR3 nucleotides are TGCGCCAGCAGCCAAGACGGGTTGTTTGAAAAACTGTTTTTT. This codes for CASSQDGLFEKLFF.

The chain is built from TRBV6-5 and TRBJ1-2, with D tentatively TRBD1 (5 bases). V lost 7 bases, J lost 5 bases, and 17 bases lay in between. The CDR3 has 14 residues. Germline values: CDR1 MNHEY, CDR2 SVGAGI. CDR3 protein: CASNPGGAGYGYTF. DNA for the CDR3: TGTGCCAGCAACCCCGGAGGGGCTGGATATGGCTACACCTTC.

This clone was seen a single time. J is TRBJ2-7 and V is TRBV28; a weak D match, TRBD2 (6 bases). The germline CDR1 and CDR2 sequences are MDHEN and SYDVKM. The CDR3 contains 15 residues. V lost 7 bases and J 4 bases, leaving 20 bases between the germline ends. CDR3 in DNA: TGTGCCAGCACTTCTGGGGGGATAGGAGGGTACGAGCAGTACTTC. It translates to CASTSGGIGGYEQYF.

The rearrangement uses TRBV6-6 and TRBJ2-1; TRBD1 matches 7 bases. CDR3 length: 15 residues. The V segment lost 0 bases and the J segment 3 bases; nucleotides outside the gene matches: 2. Germline loops: CDR1 MNHNY, CDR2 SVGAGI (reference sequence). The CDR3 is CASSYSGQRYNEQFF. The CDR3 DNA reads TGTGCCAGCAGTTACTCGGGACAGCGCTACAATGAGCAGTTCTTC.

The J gene is TRBJ1-1, the V gene TRBV7-2; D not certain. This CDR3 is 16 amino acids long. Germline CDR1 SGHTA, CDR2 FQGNSA. Trimming pared 5 bases from V and 0 bases from J, leaving 16 bases between. The CDR3 is CASSRTLTAVNTEAFF. In DNA form, the CDR3 reads TGTGCCAGCAGCCGGACTCTAACAGCCGTGAACACTGAAGCTTTCTTT.

The genes are TRBV6-4 and TRBJ2-2; maybe TRBD2 (6 bases). This CDR3 is built from 15 residues. Germline CDR1 MRHNA, CDR2 SNTAGT. The V and J ends lost 6 bases and 5 bases respectively, with 16 bases between them. The CDR3: CASRPREALTGELFF. Written as DNA, the CDR3 is TGTGCCAGCAGGCCCAGGGAGGCCCTAACCGGGGAGCTGTTTTTT.

The rearrangement links TRBV27 to TRBJ2-7, with no clear D. V shed 8 bases and J shed 3 bases, with 11 bases lying between them. The length of the CDR3 is 12 residues. Germline V gene lookup returns CDR1 MNHEY and CDR2 SMNVEV (reference sequence). The CDR3 region is CASGSGGYEQYF. The CDR3 region has the DNA TGTGCCAGCGGATCTGGCGGCTACGAGCAGTACTTC.

Worth noting for this clone: Compared with germline, one end of the junction differs, possibly owing to a read error. The gene calls are TRBV7-9 and TRBJ1-1; tentative D call: TRBD1 (5 bases). In germline, CDR1 is SEHNR, CDR2 FQNEAQ (reference sequence). The CDR3 has 13 amino acids. The CDR3 DNA follows: TGTTCCAGCAGCTATGGACAGAACACTGAAGCTTTCTTT. Protein: CSSSYGQNTEAFF.

CDR3: CASSLDSYSPLHF. The CDR3 nucleotides are TGCGCCAGCAGCTTGGACAGTTATTCACCCCTCCACTTT. The genes are TRBV5-1 and TRBJ1-6; D is undetermined. The CDR3 is 13 residues long. The V and J ends lost 0 bases and 8 bases respectively, with 6 bases between them. The germline gives CDR1 SGHRS, CDR2 YFSETQ.

A single count supports this clone. This chain uses TRBV12-5 with TRBJ2-1, with D tentatively TRBD2 (5 bases). There are 16 residues in the CDR3. Trimming shortened V by 5 bases and J by 1 base, and 15 bases separated the two germline ends. From germline, CDR1 is LGHNT and CDR2 FRNRAP. The CDR3 DNA sequence: TGTGCTAGTGGTCTCAATATCGGACTGTCCTACAATGAGCAGTTCTTC. Protein product: CASGLNIGLSYNEQFF.

This clone was observed once. The chain couples TRBV4-1 to TRBJ1-1, with D possibly being TRBD1 (5 bases). In germline, CDR1 is MGHRA, CDR2 YSYEKL. Trimming removed 0 bases from V and 3 bases from J, with 23 bases in between. The CDR3 covers 19 residues. Written as DNA, the CDR3 is TGCGCCAGCAGCCAAGATTTTTGGCAGGGAGGAGAGGAGGACACTGAAGCTTTCTTT. Translated, it gives CASSQDFWQGGEEDTEAFF.

The chain combines TRBV7-9 with TRBJ2-1; 11 bases line up with TRBD2. The CDR3 runs 19 residues. With 2 bases clipped from V and 4 bases from J, the junction kept 13 bases outside the gene matches. CDR1 is SEHNR and CDR2 is FQNEAQ in the germline V gene (reference sequence). CDR3 in DNA: TGTGCCAGCAGCTTAAACTCCGGGACTAGCGGAAGAAGATACAATGAGCAGTTCTTC. This encodes CASSLNSGTSGRRYNEQFF.

The chain uses TRBV29-1 and TRBJ2-7; D might be TRBD1 (6 bases). V was shortened by 4 bases and J by 2 bases, with 12 bases between the two germline ends. The CDR3 has 13 residues. From germline, CDR1 is SQVTM and CDR2 ANQGSEA. CDR3 protein: CSVGFAGAYEQYF. In DNA form, the CDR3 reads TGCAGCGTTGGGTTTGCAGGGGCCTACGAGCAGTACTTC.

This rearrangement joins TRBV27 to TRBJ1-5; no clear D gene. The CDR3 extends over 17 amino acids. Trimming removed 2 bases from V and 0 bases from J, with 14 bases in between. Germline CDR1 is MNHEY and CDR2 is SMNVEV (reference sequence). The CDR3 DNA reads TGTGCCAGCAGTTTACCCCCTCGGGAGGCTAGCAATCAGCCCCAGCATTTT. Its translation: CASSLPPREASNQPQHF.

CDR3 DNA sequence: TGTGCCAGCTCACCACTTAGGAGGGGCCCGACTACCTCTAATTCACCCCTCCACTTT. Protein product: CASSPLRRGPTTSNSPLHF. V usage is TRBV18 and J usage is TRBJ1-6; possible D gene TRBD1, 5 bases. V was shortened by 1 base and J by 6 bases, with 22 bases between the two germline ends. Germline V gene lookup returns CDR1 KGHSH and CDR2 LQKENI. CDR3 length: 19 amino acids.

The rearrangement uses TRBV7-9 and TRBJ2-2, with TRBD2 as a possible D gene (6 bases). CDR3 length equals 15 residues. V lost 5 bases, J lost 3 bases, and 13 bases lay in between. Per the germline V gene, CDR1 is SEHNR and CDR2 is FQNEAQ (reference sequence). The CDR3 region has the DNA TGTGCCAGCAGCGGCACCGGGACTGACACCGGGGAGCTGTTTTTT. This encodes CASSGTGTDTGELFF. Complete variable domain (other parts from reference TRBV7-9 and TRBJ2-2): DTGVSQNPRHKITKRGQNVTFRCDPISEHNRLYWYRQTLGQGPEFLTYFQNEAQLEKSRLLSDRFSAERPKGSFSTLEIQRTEQGDSAMYLCASSGTGTDTGELFFGEGSRLTVL.

The V gene is TRBV6-1, the J gene TRBJ2-6; a possible D gene is TRBD1 (6 bases). V was shortened by 11 bases and J by 0 bases, with 11 bases between the two germline ends. Germline V CDR1 and CDR2: MNHNS, SASEGT. The CDR3 sequence is 14 residues long. The CDR3 protein is CALDRSSGANVLTF. The CDR3 nucleotides read TGTGCCCTGGACAGAAGCTCTGGGGCCAACGTCCTGACTTTC.

The chain has TRBV2 and TRBJ2-2, with D tentatively TRBD1 (6 bases). The CDR3 has 15 residues. Per germline, CDR1 SNHLY and CDR2 FYNNEI. Trimming removed 4 bases from V and 4 bases from J, with 13 bases in between. DNA of the CDR3: TGTGCCAGCAGTGTGTCAGGGGTCGGCACCGGGGAGCTGTTTTTT. Translation gives CASSVSGVGTGELFF. Filled out from reference TRBV2 and TRBJ2-2, the complete variable domain reads EPEVTQTPSHQVTQMGQEVILRCVPISNHLYFYWYRQILGQKVEFLVSFYNNEISEKSEIFDDQFSVERPDGSNFTLKIRSTKLEDSAMYFCASSVSGVGTGELFFGEGSRLTVL.

This chain's CDR3 is CASSLIGGEFEQYF. The CDR3 DNA follows: TGCGCCAGCAGCTTGATAGGGGGGGAGTTCGAGCAGTACTTC. The chain joins TRBV5-1 to TRBJ2-7, with D tentatively TRBD2 (7 bases). CDR3 length: 14 amino acids. Germline loops: CDR1 SGHRS, CDR2 YFSETQ. Deletions cut 1 base from V and 6 bases from J, with 14 bases between.